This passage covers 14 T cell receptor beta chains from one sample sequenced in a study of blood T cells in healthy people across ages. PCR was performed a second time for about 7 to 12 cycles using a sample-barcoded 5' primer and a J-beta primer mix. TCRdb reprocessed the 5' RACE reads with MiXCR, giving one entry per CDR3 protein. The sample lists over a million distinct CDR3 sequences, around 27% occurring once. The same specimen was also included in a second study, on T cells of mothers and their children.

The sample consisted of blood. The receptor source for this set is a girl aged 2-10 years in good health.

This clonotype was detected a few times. CDR3 nucleotide sequence: TGTGCCAGCAGCTTTTTCTTGGGCGCCGGGGAGCTGTTTTTT. It encodes CASSFFLGAGELFF. The chain joins TRBV5-5 to TRBJ2-2; D gene ambiguous. The CDR3 sequence is 14 residues long. V lost 2 bases and J lost 6, with 11 bases in between. The germline gives CDR1 SGHKS, CDR2 YYEKEE (reference sequence).

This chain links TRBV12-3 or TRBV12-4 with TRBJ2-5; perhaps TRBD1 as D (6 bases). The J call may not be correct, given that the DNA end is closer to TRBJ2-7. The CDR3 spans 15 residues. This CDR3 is CASSLVLGHPYEQYF. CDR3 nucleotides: TGTGCCAGCAGTTTAGTTCTGGGACACCCCTACGAGCAGTACTTC.

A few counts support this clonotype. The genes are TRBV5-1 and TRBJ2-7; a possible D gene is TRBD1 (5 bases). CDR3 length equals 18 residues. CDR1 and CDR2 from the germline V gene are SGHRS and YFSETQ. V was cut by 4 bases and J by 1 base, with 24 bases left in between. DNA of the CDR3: TGCGCCAGCAGCCCGTGGTTTGGGGCCGGCGCGTCATCCTACGAGCAGTACTTC. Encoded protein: CASSPWFGAGASSYEQYF. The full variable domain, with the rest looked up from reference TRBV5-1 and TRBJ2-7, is KAGVTQTPRYLIKTRGQQVTLSCSPISGHRSVSWYQQTPGQGLQFLFEYFSETQRNKGNFPGRFSGRQFSNSRSEMNVSTLELGDSALYLCASSPWFGAGASSYEQYFGPGTRLTVT.

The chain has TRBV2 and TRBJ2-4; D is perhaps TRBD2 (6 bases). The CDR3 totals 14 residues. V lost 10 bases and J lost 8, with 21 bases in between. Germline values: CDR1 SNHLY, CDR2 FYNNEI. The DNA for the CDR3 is TGTGCCACTGCCCTAATGGGACTTATGGACATTCAGTACTTC. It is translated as CATALMGLMDIQYF.

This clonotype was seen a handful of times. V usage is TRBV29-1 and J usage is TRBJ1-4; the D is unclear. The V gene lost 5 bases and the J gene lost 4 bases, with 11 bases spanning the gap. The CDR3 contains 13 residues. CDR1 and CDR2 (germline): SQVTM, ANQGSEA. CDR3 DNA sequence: TGCAGCGTTCAGTCAGTGTTTAATGAAAAACTGTTTTTT. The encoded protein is CSVQSVFNEKLFF.

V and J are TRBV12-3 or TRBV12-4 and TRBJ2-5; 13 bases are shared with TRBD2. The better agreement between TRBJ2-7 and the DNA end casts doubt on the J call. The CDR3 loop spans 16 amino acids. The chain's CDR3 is CASSAGTSGTSYEQYF. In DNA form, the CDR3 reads TGTGCCAGCAGTGCCGGGACTAGCGGGACTTCCTACGAGCAGTACTTC.

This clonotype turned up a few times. The CDR3 DNA is TGTGCCAGCAGCTTCAGTTACACTGAAGCTTTCTTT. It translates to CASSFSYTEAFF. This sequence joins TRBV7-2 and TRBJ1-1; D is unclear. CDR3 length: 12 amino acids. Germline values: CDR1 SGHTA, CDR2 FQGNSA. The ends were cut back, 3 bases at V and 3 bases at J, with 5 bases in the middle.

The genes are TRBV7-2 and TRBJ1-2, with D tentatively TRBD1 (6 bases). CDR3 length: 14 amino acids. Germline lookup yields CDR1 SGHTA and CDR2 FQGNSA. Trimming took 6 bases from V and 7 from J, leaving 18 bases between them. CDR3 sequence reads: CASRPEGGAGGYTF. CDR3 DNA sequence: TGTGCCAGCAGACCAGAGGGGGGCGCGGGTGGCTACACCTTC.

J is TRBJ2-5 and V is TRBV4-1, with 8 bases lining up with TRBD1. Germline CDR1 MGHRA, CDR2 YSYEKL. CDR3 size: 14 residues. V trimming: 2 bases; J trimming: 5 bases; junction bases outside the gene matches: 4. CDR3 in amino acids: CASSQNRGLETQYF. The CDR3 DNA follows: TGCGCCAGCAGCCAAAACAGGGGGTTGGAGACCCAGTACTTC.

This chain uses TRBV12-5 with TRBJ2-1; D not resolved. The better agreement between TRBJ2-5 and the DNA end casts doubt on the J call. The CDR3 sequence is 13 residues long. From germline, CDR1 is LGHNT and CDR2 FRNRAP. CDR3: CASGSSGQETQYF. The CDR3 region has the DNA TGTGCTAGTGGAAGTTCAGGACAAGAGACCCAGTACTTC.

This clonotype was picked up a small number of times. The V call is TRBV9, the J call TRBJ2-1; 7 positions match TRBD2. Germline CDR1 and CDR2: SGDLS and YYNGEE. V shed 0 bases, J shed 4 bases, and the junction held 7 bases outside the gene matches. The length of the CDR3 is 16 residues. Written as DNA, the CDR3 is TGTGCCAGCAGCGTAGAAGGGAGGGGCCTTTACAATGAGCAGTTCTTC. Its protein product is CASSVEGRGLYNEQFF.

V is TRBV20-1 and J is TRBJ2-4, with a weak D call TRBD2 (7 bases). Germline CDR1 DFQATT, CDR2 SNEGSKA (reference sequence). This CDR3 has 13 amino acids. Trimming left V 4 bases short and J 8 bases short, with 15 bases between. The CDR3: CSATGLGGDIQYF. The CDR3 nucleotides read TGCAGTGCTACCGGCCTAGGGGGGGACATTCAGTACTTC.

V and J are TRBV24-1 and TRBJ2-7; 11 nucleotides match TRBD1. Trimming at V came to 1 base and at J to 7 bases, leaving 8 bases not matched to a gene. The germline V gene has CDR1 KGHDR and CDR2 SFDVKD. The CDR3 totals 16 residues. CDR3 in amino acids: CATSDFPGTGGEEQYF. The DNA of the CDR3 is TGTGCCACCAGTGATTTTCCCGGGACAGGGGGAGAAGAGCAGTACTTC.

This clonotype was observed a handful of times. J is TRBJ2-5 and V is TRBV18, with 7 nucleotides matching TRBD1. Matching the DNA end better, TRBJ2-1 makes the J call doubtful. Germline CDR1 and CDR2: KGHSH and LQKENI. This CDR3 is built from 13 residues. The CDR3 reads CASSSGQKDEQFF. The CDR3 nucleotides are TGTGCCAGCTCGTCGGGACAGAAGGATGAGCAGTTCTTC.